This paragraph covers one T cell receptor beta chain sequence. Its specificity is not known. The record originates from a study of PD-L1 blockade in urothelial cancer. Time point indicated: peripheral blood 6 weeks after treatment start. Patient disease was locally advanced or metastatic urothelial carcinoma. Every patient provided from 1 to 8 samples, collected pretreatment and on-treatment. Germline assignment: CDR1 SGHRS and CDR2 YFSETQ. The V end was cut by 2 bases, the J end by 7 bases, with 13 bases between. The CDR3 consists of 14 residues. Sequenced by immunoSEQ multiplex PCR; TCRdb stores in-frame clones only, minus some. The sample shows around 110,000 clones, approximately 90% of them seen only once. Study conclusions and caveats: Patients who had durable benefit saw their tumor-associated blood clones expand more at 3 weeks.

The material sequenced was PBMCs, taken around atezolizumab (anti-PD-L1) treatment. The genes are TRBV5-1 and TRBJ2-1; a possible D gene is TRBD2 (6 bases). The receptor was isolated from a man in his sixties with urothelial cancer. CDR3 sequence reads: CASSFTSSGNEQFF. CDR3 nucleotide sequence: TGCGCCAGCAGCTTTACTAGCTCGGGGAATGAGCAGTTCTTC.